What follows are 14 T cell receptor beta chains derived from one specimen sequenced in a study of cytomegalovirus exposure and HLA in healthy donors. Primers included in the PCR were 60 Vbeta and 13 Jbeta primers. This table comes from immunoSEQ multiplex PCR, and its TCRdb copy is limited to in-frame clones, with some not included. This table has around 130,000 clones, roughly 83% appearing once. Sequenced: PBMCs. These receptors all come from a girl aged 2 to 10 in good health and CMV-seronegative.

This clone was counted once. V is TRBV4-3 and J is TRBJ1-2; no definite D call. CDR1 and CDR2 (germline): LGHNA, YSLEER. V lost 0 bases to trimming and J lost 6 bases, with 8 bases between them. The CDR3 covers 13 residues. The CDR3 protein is CASSQDLADGYTF. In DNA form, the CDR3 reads TGCGCCAGCAGCCAAGATCTGGCAGATGGCTACACCTTC.

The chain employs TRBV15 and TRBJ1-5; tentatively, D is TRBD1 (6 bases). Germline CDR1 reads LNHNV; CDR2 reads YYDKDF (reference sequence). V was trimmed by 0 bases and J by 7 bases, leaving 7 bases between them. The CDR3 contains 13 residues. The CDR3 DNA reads TGTGCCACCAGCAGAGATGGGGGCCAGCCCCAGCATTTT. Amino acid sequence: CATSRDGGQPQHF.

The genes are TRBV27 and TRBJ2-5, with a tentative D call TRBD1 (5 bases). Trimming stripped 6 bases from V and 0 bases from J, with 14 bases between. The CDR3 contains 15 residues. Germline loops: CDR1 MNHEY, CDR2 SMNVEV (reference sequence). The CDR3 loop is CASSTWGRDQETQYF. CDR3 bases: TGTGCCAGCAGCACATGGGGCAGGGACCAAGAGACCCAGTACTTC.

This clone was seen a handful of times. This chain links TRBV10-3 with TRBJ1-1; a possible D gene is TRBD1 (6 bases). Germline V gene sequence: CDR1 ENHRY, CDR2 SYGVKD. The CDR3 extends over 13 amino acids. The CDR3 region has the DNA TGTGCGAGTTCTGGACAGATGAACACTGAAGCTTTCTTT. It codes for CASSGQMNTEAFF.

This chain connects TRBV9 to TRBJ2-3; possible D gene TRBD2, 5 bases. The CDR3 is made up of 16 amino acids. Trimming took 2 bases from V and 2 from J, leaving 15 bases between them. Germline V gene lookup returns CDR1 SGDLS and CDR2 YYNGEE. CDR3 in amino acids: CASSVGDVPLTDTQYF. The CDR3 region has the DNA TGTGCCAGCAGCGTCGGGGATGTCCCCCTCACAGATACGCAGTATTTT.

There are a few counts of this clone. CDR3 in DNA: TGTGCCAGCAGCCAAGTCCCTACCGGGACAGGGGCCACTGAAGCTTTCTTT. It encodes CASSQVPTGTGATEAFF. The chain has TRBV4-2 and TRBJ1-1, with 10 nucleotides matching TRBD1. Germline CDR1 is LGHNA and CDR2 is YNFKEQ. CDR3 length: 17 residues. The trim removed 1 base at V and 4 bases at J, leaving 9 bases unmatched.

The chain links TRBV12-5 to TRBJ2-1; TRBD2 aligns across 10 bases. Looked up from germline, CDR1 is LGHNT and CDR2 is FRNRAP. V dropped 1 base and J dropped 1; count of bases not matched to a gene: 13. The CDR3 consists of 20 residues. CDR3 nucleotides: TGTGCTAGTGGTTTGGAATCGCTAGCGGGGGCCCCCGGGTCCTACAATGAGCAGTTCTTC. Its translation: CASGLESLAGAPGSYNEQFF.

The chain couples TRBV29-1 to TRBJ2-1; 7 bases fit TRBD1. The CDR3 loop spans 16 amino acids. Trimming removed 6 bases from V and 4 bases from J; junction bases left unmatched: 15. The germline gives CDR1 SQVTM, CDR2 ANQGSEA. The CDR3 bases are TGCAGCGTCTCACCCGAGTACCGGGACAGATACAATGAGCAGTTCTTC. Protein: CSVSPEYRDRYNEQFF.

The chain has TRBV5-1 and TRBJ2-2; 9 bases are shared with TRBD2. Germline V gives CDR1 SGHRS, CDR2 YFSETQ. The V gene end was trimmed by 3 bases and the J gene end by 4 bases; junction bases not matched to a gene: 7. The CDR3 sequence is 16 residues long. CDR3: CASSWGAGGSTGELFF. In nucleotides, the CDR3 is TGCGCCAGCAGCTGGGGAGCGGGAGGAAGCACCGGGGAGCTGTTTTTT.

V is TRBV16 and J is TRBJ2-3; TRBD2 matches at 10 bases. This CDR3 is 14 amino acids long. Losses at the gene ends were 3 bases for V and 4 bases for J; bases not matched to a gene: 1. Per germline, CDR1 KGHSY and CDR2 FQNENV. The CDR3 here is CASSHGLAADTQYF. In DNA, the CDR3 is TGTGCCAGCAGCCACGGACTAGCGGCAGATACGCAGTATTTT.

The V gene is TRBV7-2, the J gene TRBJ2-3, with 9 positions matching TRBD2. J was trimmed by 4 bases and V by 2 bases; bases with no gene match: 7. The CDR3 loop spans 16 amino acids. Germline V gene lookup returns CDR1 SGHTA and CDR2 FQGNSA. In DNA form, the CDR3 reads TGTGCCAGCAGCTTAAGGGCGGGGGGGCTGCCAGATACGCAGTATTTT. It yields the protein CASSLRAGGLPDTQYF.

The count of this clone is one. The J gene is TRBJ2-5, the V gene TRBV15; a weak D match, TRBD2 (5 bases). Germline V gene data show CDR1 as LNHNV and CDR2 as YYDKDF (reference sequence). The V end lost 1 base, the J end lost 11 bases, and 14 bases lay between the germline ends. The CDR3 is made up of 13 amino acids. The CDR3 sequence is CATSRGPTREQYF. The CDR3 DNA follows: TGTGCCACCAGCAGAGGGCCCACTAGGGAGCAGTACTTC. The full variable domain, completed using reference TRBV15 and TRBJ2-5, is DAMVIQNPRYQVTQFGKPVTLSCSQTLNHNVMYWYQQKSSQAPKLLFHYYDKDFNNEADTPDNFQSRRPNTSFCFLDIRSPGLGDTAMYLCATSRGPTREQYFGPGTRLLVL.

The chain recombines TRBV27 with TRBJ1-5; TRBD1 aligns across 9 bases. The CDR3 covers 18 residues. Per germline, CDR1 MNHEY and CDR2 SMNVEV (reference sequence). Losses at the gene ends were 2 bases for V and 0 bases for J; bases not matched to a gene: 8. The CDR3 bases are TGTGCCAGCAGTTTAACGGGACAGGGCGCATATAGCAATCAGCCCCAGCATTTT. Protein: CASSLTGQGAYSNQPQHF.

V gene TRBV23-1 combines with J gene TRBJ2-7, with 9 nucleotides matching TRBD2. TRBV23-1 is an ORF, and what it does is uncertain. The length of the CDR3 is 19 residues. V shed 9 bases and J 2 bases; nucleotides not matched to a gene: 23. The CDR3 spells CARHEQGFSGRRSPYEQYF. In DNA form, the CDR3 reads TGCGCCAGACATGAACAGGGATTTAGCGGGAGAAGGTCCCCCTACGAGCAGTACTTC.